The rows below give T cell receptor beta chains drawn from one sample of a study of T cells in Graves' hyperthyroidism and ophthalmopathy. TCRdb reanalysed the multiplex PCR reads using MiXCR and keeps one entry per CDR3 protein. The sample has 200,000 to 250,000 distinct CDR3 sequences; 24% are singletons. Specimen: blood. Source of these receptors: a middle-aged woman with Graves' ophthalmopathy. The CDR3 runs from the conserved cysteine through the conserved F or W. Fields, in order: CDR3 length, D gene, clone size, J gene, V gene, CDR3 protein, CDR3 DNA. The D gene is left open where the match is weak. Expanded clones are given a class, and other clones once, few, many or no size at all.

len: 16; d_gene: -; abundance: many; j_gene: TRBJ1-1; v_gene: TRBV11-1; CDR3aa: CASSFLGVSKSSEAFF; CDR3nt: TGTGCCAGCAGCTTCTTAGGGGTCTCAAAGAGCTCTGAAGCTTTCTTT
len: 14; d_gene: TRBD2; abundance: many; j_gene: TRBJ2-7; v_gene: TRBV24-1; CDR3aa: CATSSGRPTYEQYF; CDR3nt: TGTGCCACCAGTAGCGGGAGGCCCACCTACGAGCAGTACTTC
len: 14; d_gene: TRBD1; abundance: many; j_gene: TRBJ1-5; v_gene: TRBV28; CDR3aa: CASSFDREGQPQHF; CDR3nt: TGTGCCAGCAGTTTTGACAGGGAGGGACAGCCCCAGCATTTT
len: 15; d_gene: -; abundance: many; j_gene: TRBJ1-6; v_gene: TRBV6-1; CDR3aa: CASSQQSSYNSPLHF; CDR3nt: TGTGCCAGCAGTCAACAGAGCTCCTATAATTCACCCCTCCACTTT
len: 14; d_gene: -; abundance: few; j_gene: TRBJ2-7; v_gene: TRBV27; CDR3aa: CASSLSRTSYEQYF; CDR3nt: TGTGCCAGCAGTTTATCGCGTACCTCCTACGAGCAGTACTTC
len: 18; d_gene: TRBD1; abundance: many; j_gene: TRBJ1-5; v_gene: TRBV6-2/TRBV6-3; CDR3aa: CASSPYPPGQLSNQPQHF; CDR3nt: TGTGCCAGCAGTCCATACCCACCGGGACAGCTAAGCAATCAGCCCCAGCATTTT
len: 16; d_gene: TRBD2; abundance: -; j_gene: TRBJ2-5; v_gene: TRBV6-1; CDR3aa: CASSEGLAGDWETQYF; CDR3nt: TGTGCCAGCAGTGAGGGACTAGCGGGAGATTGGGAGACCCAGTACTTC
len: 14; d_gene: TRBD2; abundance: many; j_gene: TRBJ2-7; v_gene: TRBV5-1; CDR3aa: CASTLELAGDEQYF; CDR3nt: TGCGCCAGCACCCTCGAGTTAGCGGGAGACGAGCAGTACTTC
len: 15; d_gene: -; abundance: many; j_gene: TRBJ1-1; v_gene: TRBV30; CDR3aa: CAWGNGGSLNTEAFF; CDR3nt: TGTGCCTGGGGCAACGGCGGCAGCTTGAACACTGAAGCTTTCTTT
len: 15; d_gene: TRBD2; abundance: -; j_gene: TRBJ2-7; v_gene: TRBV7-8; CDR3aa: CASRGLGLAGEEQYF; CDR3nt: TGTGCCAGCAGGGGACTCGGACTAGCGGGAGAGGAGCAGTACTTC
len: 18; d_gene: -; abundance: many; j_gene: TRBJ2-5; v_gene: TRBV7-8; CDR3aa: CASSSRDRWLSPGGTQYF; CDR3nt: TGTGCCAGCAGCTCCCGGGACAGGTGGCTCTCTCCGGGAGGGACCCAGTACTTC
len: 13; d_gene: TRBD1; abundance: -; j_gene: TRBJ1-2; v_gene: TRBV6-1; CDR3aa: CASSRDREHGYTF; CDR3nt: TGTGCCAGCAGTCGGGACAGGGAGCATGGCTACACCTTC
len: 15; d_gene: TRBD1; abundance: -; j_gene: TRBJ2-7; v_gene: TRBV20-1; CDR3aa: CSARVTDRGYYEQYF; CDR3nt: TGCAGTGCTAGGGTGACGGACAGGGGATACTACGAGCAGTACTTC
len: 14; d_gene: TRBD2; abundance: -; j_gene: TRBJ2-7; v_gene: TRBV10-3; CDR3aa: CAISTSGSLYEQYF; CDR3nt: TGTGCCATCAGCACTAGCGGGAGTCTCTACGAGCAGTACTTC
len: 15; d_gene: TRBD1; abundance: -; j_gene: TRBJ2-7; v_gene: TRBV6-2/TRBV6-3; CDR3aa: CASSHPYRGSYEQYF; CDR3nt: TGTGCCAGCAGTCACCCTTACAGGGGATCCTACGAGCAGTACTTC
len: 15; d_gene: TRBD2; abundance: few; j_gene: TRBJ2-7; v_gene: TRBV12-3/TRBV12-4; CDR3aa: CASSTGLASSYEQYF; CDR3nt: TGTGCCAGCAGTACAGGACTAGCGAGCTCCTACGAGCAGTACTTC
len: 16; d_gene: -; abundance: many; j_gene: TRBJ2-2; v_gene: TRBV11-3; CDR3aa: CASSPRLAGYTGELFF; CDR3nt: TGTGCCAGCAGCCCCCGACTGGCGGGATACACCGGGGAGCTGTTTTTT
len: 14; d_gene: -; abundance: -; j_gene: TRBJ1-6; v_gene: TRBV6-1; CDR3aa: CASSAGRYNSPLHF; CDR3nt: TGTGCCAGCAGTGCAGGTCGCTATAATTCACCCCTCCACTTT
len: 14; d_gene: -; abundance: -; j_gene: TRBJ2-7; v_gene: TRBV11-2; CDR3aa: CASSSHLPPYEQYF; CDR3nt: TGTGCCAGCAGCTCGCACCTTCCCCCCTACGAGCAGTACTTC
len: 14; d_gene: -; abundance: many; j_gene: TRBJ1-2; v_gene: TRBV6-5; CDR3aa: CASSSHLTRYGYTF; CDR3nt: TGTGCCAGCAGTTCCCACCTAACACGCTATGGCTACACCTTC
len: 14; d_gene: -; abundance: many; j_gene: TRBJ2-5; v_gene: TRBV20-1; CDR3aa: CSASEWSPQETQYF; CDR3nt: TGCAGTGCTAGTGAGTGGTCTCCCCAAGAGACCCAGTACTTC
len: 11; d_gene: -; abundance: -; j_gene: TRBJ2-7; v_gene: TRBV12-5; CDR3aa: CASGENYEQYF; CDR3nt: TGTGCTAGTGGGGAAAACTACGAGCAGTACTTC
len: 17; d_gene: TRBD1; abundance: -; j_gene: TRBJ2-2; v_gene: TRBV27; CDR3aa: CASSEGQGWGSTGELFF; CDR3nt: TGTGCCAGCAGTGAGGGACAGGGGTGGGGGTCGACCGGGGAGCTGTTTTTT
len: 14; d_gene: -; abundance: many; j_gene: TRBJ2-7; v_gene: TRBV19; CDR3aa: CASSISGRNYEQYF; CDR3nt: TGTGCCAGTAGTATCTCGGGACGCAACTACGAGCAGTACTTC
len: 16; d_gene: TRBD2; abundance: -; j_gene: TRBJ2-5; v_gene: TRBV28; CDR3aa: CASSPLGGSGGVTQYF; CDR3nt: TGTGCCAGCAGTCCCCTCGGAGGTAGCGGGGGGGTGACCCAGTACTTC
len: 14; d_gene: TRBD2; abundance: -; j_gene: TRBJ2-3; v_gene: TRBV6-1; CDR3aa: CASRKGLALDTQYF; CDR3nt: TGTGCCAGCAGAAAAGGACTAGCGCTAGATACGCAGTATTTT
len: 15; d_gene: TRBD2; abundance: many; j_gene: TRBJ2-7; v_gene: TRBV20-1; CDR3aa: CSARPWTSGVYEQYF; CDR3nt: TGCAGTGCTAGACCATGGACTAGCGGAGTCTACGAGCAGTACTTC
len: 17; d_gene: -; abundance: many; j_gene: TRBJ1-5; v_gene: TRBV6-4; CDR3aa: CASNRHAGDAGSQPQHF; CDR3nt: TGTGCCAGCAATCGACACGCGGGGGACGCGGGGTCTCAGCCCCAGCATTTT
len: 14; d_gene: -; abundance: many; j_gene: TRBJ1-1; v_gene: TRBV7-9; CDR3aa: CASSLHSLGTEAFF; CDR3nt: TGTGCCAGCAGCCTACACAGTCTGGGCACTGAAGCTTTCTTT
len: 15; d_gene: TRBD2; abundance: many; j_gene: TRBJ2-5; v_gene: TRBV12-3/TRBV12-4; CDR3aa: CASSPRASGKETQYF; CDR3nt: TGTGCCAGCAGTCCCCGGGCTAGCGGGAAAGAGACCCAGTACTTC
len: 12; d_gene: -; abundance: once; j_gene: TRBJ1-1; v_gene: TRBV28; CDR3aa: CASSRAYTEAFF; CDR3nt: TGTGCCAGCAGTCGTGCGTACACTGAAGCTTTCTTT
len: 11; d_gene: TRBD1; abundance: many; j_gene: TRBJ2-7; v_gene: TRBV20-1; CDR3aa: CSARTGVEQYF; CDR3nt: TGCAGTGCTAGGACAGGGGTCGAGCAGTACTTC
len: 14; d_gene: TRBD1; abundance: many; j_gene: TRBJ2-7; v_gene: TRBV28; CDR3aa: CASSQDRGSYEQYF; CDR3nt: TGTGCCAGCAGTCAAGACAGGGGGTCCTACGAGCAGTACTTC
len: 15; d_gene: -; abundance: many; j_gene: TRBJ2-2; v_gene: TRBV7-3; CDR3aa: CASSLRSRGAGELFF; CDR3nt: TGTGCCAGCAGCTTAAGGTCCAGGGGGGCCGGGGAGCTGTTTTTT
len: 14; d_gene: TRBD2; abundance: many; j_gene: TRBJ2-5; v_gene: TRBV29-1; CDR3aa: CSVVPRGGRETQYF; CDR3nt: TGCAGCGTTGTCCCCCGGGGCGGGAGGGAGACCCAGTACTTC
len: 15; d_gene: -; abundance: few; j_gene: TRBJ2-5; v_gene: TRBV12-3/TRBV12-4; CDR3aa: CASRSTGLGIETQYF; CDR3nt: TGTGCCAGCAGAAGTACGGGACTCGGCATTGAGACCCAGTACTTC
len: 14; d_gene: -; abundance: many; j_gene: TRBJ1-1; v_gene: TRBV6-5; CDR3aa: CASSWGAEGTEASF; CDR3nt: TGTGCCAGCAGTTGGGGGGCGGAGGGCACTGAAGCTTCCTTT
len: 16; d_gene: TRBD2; abundance: few; j_gene: TRBJ2-5; v_gene: TRBV5-1; CDR3aa: CASSLGLAGAKETQYF; CDR3nt: TGCGCCAGCAGCTTGGGACTAGCGGGAGCTAAGGAGACCCAGTACTTC
len: 13; d_gene: -; abundance: many; j_gene: TRBJ1-1; v_gene: TRBV12-3/TRBV12-4; CDR3aa: CASLPPPWTEAFF; CDR3nt: TGTGCCAGCCTGCCACCGCCTTGGACTGAAGCTTTCTTT
len: 13; d_gene: -; abundance: many; j_gene: TRBJ2-7; v_gene: TRBV20-1; CDR3aa: CSAPDSGDREQYF; CDR3nt: TGCAGTGCCCCAGACTCAGGGGATCGCGAGCAGTACTTC
len: 15; d_gene: -; abundance: many; j_gene: TRBJ1-3; v_gene: TRBV12-3/TRBV12-4; CDR3aa: CASSLRLFSGNTISF; CDR3nt: TGTGCCAGCAGTTTACGACTGTTCTCTGGAAACACCATATCTTTT
len: 16; d_gene: -; abundance: many; j_gene: TRBJ1-1; v_gene: TRBV28; CDR3aa: CASSPSDRSVNTEAFF; CDR3nt: TGTGCCAGCAGTCCCTCCGACAGGTCCGTGAACACTGAAGCTTTCTTT
len: 13; d_gene: TRBD2; abundance: many; j_gene: TRBJ2-7; v_gene: TRBV2; CDR3aa: CASRVGLVDEQYF; CDR3nt: TGTGCCAGTCGAGTAGGACTAGTGGACGAGCAGTACTTC
len: 13; d_gene: -; abundance: many; j_gene: TRBJ2-4; v_gene: TRBV28; CDR3aa: CASSLEKQNIQYF; CDR3nt: TGTGCCAGCAGTTTGGAGAAACAAAACATTCAGTACTTC
len: 15; d_gene: TRBD2; abundance: many; j_gene: TRBJ2-7; v_gene: TRBV20-1; CDR3aa: CSAPNGGTSGGEQYF; CDR3nt: TGCAGTGCCCCCAATGGGGGGACTAGCGGCGGCGAGCAGTACTTC
len: 14; d_gene: TRBD1; abundance: -; j_gene: TRBJ1-1; v_gene: TRBV28; CDR3aa: CASSTQGAGTEAFF; CDR3nt: TGTGCCAGCAGCACTCAGGGGGCAGGCACTGAAGCTTTCTTT
len: 17; d_gene: TRBD1; abundance: few; j_gene: TRBJ2-5; v_gene: TRBV6-1; CDR3aa: CASSEAVGTGGQETQYF; CDR3nt: TGTGCCAGCAGTGAAGCGGTCGGGACAGGGGGCCAAGAGACCCAGTACTTC
len: 11; d_gene: -; abundance: many; j_gene: TRBJ2-7; v_gene: TRBV29-1; CDR3aa: CSVASGKEAYF; CDR3nt: TGCAGCGTCGCCAGTGGGAAGGAGGCCTACTTC
len: 14; d_gene: -; abundance: many; j_gene: TRBJ2-5; v_gene: TRBV3-1; CDR3aa: CASSPHLNGETQYF; CDR3nt: TGTGCCAGCAGCCCCCATTTGAATGGGGAGACCCAGTACTTC
len: 17; d_gene: TRBD1; abundance: many; j_gene: TRBJ2-7; v_gene: TRBV28; CDR3aa: CASSFPLNRDRFYEQYF; CDR3nt: TGTGCCAGCAGTTTCCCACTTAACCGGGACAGATTCTACGAGCAGTACTTC
len: 13; d_gene: -; abundance: many; j_gene: TRBJ2-7; v_gene: TRBV29-1; CDR3aa: CSAGESTSYEQYF; CDR3nt: TGCAGCGCCGGGGAGTCCACCTCCTACGAGCAGTACTTC
len: 14; d_gene: TRBD2; abundance: once; j_gene: TRBJ2-7; v_gene: TRBV5-1; CDR3aa: CASSPEGLAYEQYF; CDR3nt: TGCGCCAGCAGCCCGGAAGGACTAGCCTACGAGCAGTACTTC
len: 16; d_gene: -; abundance: -; j_gene: TRBJ1-1; v_gene: TRBV12-3/TRBV12-4; CDR3aa: CASSLGQGKGDTEAFF; CDR3nt: TGTGCCAGCAGTTTAGGTCAGGGGAAGGGAGACACTGAAGCTTTCTTT